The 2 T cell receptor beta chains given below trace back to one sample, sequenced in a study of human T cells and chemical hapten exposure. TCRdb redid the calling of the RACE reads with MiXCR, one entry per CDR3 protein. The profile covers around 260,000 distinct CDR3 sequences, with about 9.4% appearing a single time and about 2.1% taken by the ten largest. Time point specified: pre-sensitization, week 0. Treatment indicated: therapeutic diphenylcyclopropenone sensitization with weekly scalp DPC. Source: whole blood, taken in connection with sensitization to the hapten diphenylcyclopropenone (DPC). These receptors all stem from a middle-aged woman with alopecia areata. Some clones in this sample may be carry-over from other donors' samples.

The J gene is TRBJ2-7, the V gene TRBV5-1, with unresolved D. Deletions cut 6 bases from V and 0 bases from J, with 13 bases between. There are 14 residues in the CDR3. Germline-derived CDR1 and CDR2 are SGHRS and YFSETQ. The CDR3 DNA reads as TGCGCCAGCAAATCGGACGGTAGCTCCTACGAGCAGTACTTC. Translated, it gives CASKSDGSSYEQYF. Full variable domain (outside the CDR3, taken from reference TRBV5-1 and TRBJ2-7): KAGVTQTPRYLIKTRGQQVTLSCSPISGHRSVSWYQQTPGQGLQFLFEYFSETQRNKGNFPGRFSGRQFSNSRSEMNVSTLELGDSALYLCASKSDGSSYEQYFGPGTRLTVT.

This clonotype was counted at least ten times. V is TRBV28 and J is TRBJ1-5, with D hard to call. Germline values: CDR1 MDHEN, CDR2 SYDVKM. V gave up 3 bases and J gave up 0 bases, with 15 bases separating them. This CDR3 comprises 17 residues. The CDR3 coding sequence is TGTGCCAGCAGTTTGCCCCTGGGCAGCTCTAGCAATCAGCCCCAGCATTTT. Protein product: CASSLPLGSSSNQPQHF.